This T cell receptor (beta chain) was sequenced in a study of blood T cell repertoires in COVID-19. Study summary: Collection of acute and convalescent COVID-19 samples took place in the United States, Italy and Spain. The analysed material was cDNA or gDNA that came from T cells, B-cell-depleted T cells, or PBMCs.

Original handling: Using reference gene primer amplification, nucleated cell counts were estimated. Generated by immunoSEQ multiplex PCR, the TCRdb table keeps only in-frame clones and is missing some. V, J and clone size are taken as reported in that table, and D and trimming were inferred from the DNA itself. The table shows 150,000 to 200,000 clones, with 70% to 90% occurring only once. V trimming: 5 bases; J trimming: 0 bases; junction bases outside the gene matches: 9. CDR1 LNHDA and CDR2 SQIVND come from the germline V gene (reference sequence). The CDR3 has 17 amino acids. This receptor was obtained from a man aged 18 to 30 with acute or convalescent COVID-19. Sequenced: peripheral blood. The chain links TRBV19 to TRBJ2-4; TRBD1 agrees at 8 bases. The CDR3 nucleotides read TGTGCCAGTAGTCACGACAGGGGCGTCGTAGCCAAAAACATTCAGTACTTC. Amino acids: CASSHDRGVVAKNIQYF.